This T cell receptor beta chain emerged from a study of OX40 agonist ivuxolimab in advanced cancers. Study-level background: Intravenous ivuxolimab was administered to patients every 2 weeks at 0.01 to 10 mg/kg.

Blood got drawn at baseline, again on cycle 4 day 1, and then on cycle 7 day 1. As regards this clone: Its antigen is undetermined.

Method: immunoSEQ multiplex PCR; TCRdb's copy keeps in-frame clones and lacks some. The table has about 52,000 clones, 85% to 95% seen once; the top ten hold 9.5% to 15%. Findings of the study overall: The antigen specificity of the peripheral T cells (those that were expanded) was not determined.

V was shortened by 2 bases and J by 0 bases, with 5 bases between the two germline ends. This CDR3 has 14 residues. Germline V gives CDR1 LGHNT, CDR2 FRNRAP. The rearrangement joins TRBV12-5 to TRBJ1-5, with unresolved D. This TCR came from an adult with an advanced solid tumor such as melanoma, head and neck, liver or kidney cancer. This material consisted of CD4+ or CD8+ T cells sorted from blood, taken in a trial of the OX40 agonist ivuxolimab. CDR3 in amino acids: CASGLSSSNQPQHF. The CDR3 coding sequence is TGTGCTAGTGGTTTGAGCAGTAGCAATCAGCCCCAGCATTTT.